This T cell receptor (beta chain) originates from a study of T cells in Graves' hyperthyroidism and ophthalmopathy. Each diagnosis drew on symptoms, thyroxine, TRAb, thyroid ultrasound and orbital computed tomography findings. At least ten counts were recorded for this clonotype. Its matching antigen is unknown. The CDR3 is 13 residues long. Trimming stripped 1 base from V and 5 bases from J, with 5 bases between. The investigators amplified TCR beta CDR3 regions from RNA transcripts. First-round RT-PCR of the TCR CDR3 relied on the HTBI primer set. TCRdb ran MiXCR on the multiplex PCR reads and lists one entry per CDR3 protein. The sample consists of 50,000 to 75,000 distinct CDR3 sequences, roughly 49% of them appearing once. General observations from the study: Blood also showed most of the thyroid clonotypes that were expanded above 0.001. With a median lead of about six months before onset, the model predicted ophthalmopathy.

Sequenced: blood. The TCR comes from a woman aged 25 to 39 with Graves' ophthalmopathy. The chain has TRBV12-3 or TRBV12-4 and TRBJ2-2, with D uncertain. This chain's CDR3 is CASSLVGTGELFF. Here the CDR3 DNA reads TGTGCCAGCAGTTTAGTGGGAACCGGGGAGCTGTTTTTT.